These T cell receptor beta chains were read from a single sample in a study of T cells in Graves' hyperthyroidism and ophthalmopathy. TCRdb redid the calling of the multiplex PCR reads with MiXCR, one entry per CDR3 protein. The sample has roughly 710,000 distinct CDR3 sequences; over 35% are singletons. Sequencing used blood. Source of these receptors: a middle-aged woman with Graves' hyperthyroidism. CDR3s include the opening cysteine and the closing phenylalanine or tryptophan. A D gene is named only where the DNA matches it firmly. Clone size is given for some rows only: seen once, a few or many times, or a class if the clone is expanded.

cdr3_length	v_call	j_call	d_call	clone_size	cdr3_nt	cdr3_aa
15	TRBV11-2	TRBJ2-5	TRBD2	NA	TGTGCCAGCAGCTTGGCGGGGGGGCTGGAAGAGACCCAGTACTTC	CASSLAGGLEETQYF
13	TRBV19	TRBJ1-2	NA	many	TGTGCCAGTAGTATGGTGGGGGCCGGTGGCTACACCTTC	CASSMVGAGGYTF
14	TRBV7-9	TRBJ1-1	NA	many	TGTGCCAGCCTTTTAGCAGAGATGAACACTGAAGCTTTCTTT	CASLLAEMNTEAFF
16	TRBV7-9	TRBJ1-6	NA	many	TGTGCCAGCACCGAAACGTCCAGCTTTACTTTTTCACCCCTCCACTTT	CASTETSSFTFSPLHF
16	TRBV6-5	TRBJ1-2	NA	NA	TGTGCCAGCAGTTACTCGATCTCTTCGGGGAGAGGAGGCTACACCTTC	CASSYSISSGRGGYTF
15	TRBV10-3	TRBJ2-7	NA	many	TGTGCCATCAGTGAGTCGTGGGGGAGCTCCTACGAGCAGTACTTC	CAISESWGSSYEQYF
13	TRBV12-3/TRBV12-4	TRBJ1-1	NA	few	TGTGCCAGCAGTGACCAGGGGCATCTCAAAGCTTTCTTT	CASSDQGHLKAFF
11	TRBV20-1	TRBJ2-7	NA	many	TGCAGTGCTAGAGATCCCTACGAGCAGTACTTC	CSARDPYEQYF
14	TRBV20-1	TRBJ2-7	TRBD2	few	TGCAGTGACGCGAAGACTAGCGGGGGTGACGAGCAGTACTTC	CSDAKTSGGDEQYF
16	TRBV7-9	TRBJ2-5	NA	NA	TGTGCCAGCAGCTCACCCGGGGGATGGGACCAAGAGACCCAGTACTTC	CASSSPGGWDQETQYF
14	TRBV6-5	TRBJ1-2	NA	NA	TGTGCCAGCAGTTACTCGATTCAGGGCTGTGGCTACACCTTC	CASSYSIQGCGYTF
16	TRBV29-1	TRBJ2-7	TRBD2	many	TGCAGCGTTGATGGTAGCGGGCGGTCCGGCTCCTACGAGCAGTACTTC	CSVDGSGRSGSYEQYF
12	TRBV10-3	TRBJ1-1	NA	few	TGTGCCATCAGTGAGAATAGAGATGAAGCTTTCTTT	CAISENRDEAFF
15	TRBV2	TRBJ2-5	TRBD2	few	TGTGCCAGCAGCACGACTAGCGGGAGATCTGAGACCCAGTACTTC	CASSTTSGRSETQYF
15	TRBV7-9	TRBJ1-6	TRBD1	NA	TGTGCCAGCAGCGGAGACAGGGGGGGGAATTCACCCCTCCACTTT	CASSGDRGGNSPLHF
16	TRBV20-1	TRBJ2-2	TRBD2	many	TGCAGTGCTAGAGATAGGACTAGCGGGATAACCGGGGAGCTGTTTTTT	CSARDRTSGITGELFF
14	TRBV10-2	TRBJ1-5	NA	few	TGCGCCAGCAGTGAGGTCTTAGGAAGTCAGCCCCAGCATTTT	CASSEVLGSQPQHF
15	TRBV13	TRBJ1-6	NA	NA	TGTGCCAGCAGTAGGTCGAGACGGACGAATTCACCCCTCCACTTT	CASSRSRRTNSPLHF
12	TRBV12-3/TRBV12-4	TRBJ1-6	NA	many	TGTGCCAGCAGCCGGGCACTGGGGGCCCTCCACTTT	CASSRALGALHF
13	TRBV24-1	TRBJ2-5	NA	many	TGTGCCACCAGTGACGGGGGTTTAGAGACCCAGTACTTC	CATSDGGLETQYF
14	TRBV20-1	TRBJ2-5	TRBD2	few	TGCAGTGTGGAGGGTCGAGCGGGGAAAGAGACCCAGTACTTC	CSVEGRAGKETQYF
13	TRBV29-1	TRBJ2-5	NA	many	TGCAGCGCCAAGGACACCGGGAGTGAGACCCAGTACTTC	CSAKDTGSETQYF
14	TRBV28	TRBJ1-3	NA	NA	TGTGCCAGCAGTTTGGTGAACGATGGGTCGGCCATATATTTT	CASSLVNDGSAIYF
15	TRBV6-5	TRBJ1-1	NA	few	TGTGCCAGCAGGCCTGGGGTGGGGATGAACACTGAAGCTTTCTTT	CASRPGVGMNTEAFF
15	TRBV27	TRBJ1-6	TRBD1	many	TGTGCCAGCAGTAACCCGACAGGGGCTGATTCACCCCTCCACTTT	CASSNPTGADSPLHF
15	TRBV5-6	TRBJ1-4	NA	few	TGTGCCAGCAGCGCCCGGGACGAGGGAGGTGAAAAACTGTTTTTT	CASSARDEGGEKLFF
16	TRBV9	TRBJ2-7	NA	few	TGTGCCAGCAGCGTAGCTACGGGTCGGGAGATTTACGAGCAGTACTTC	CASSVATGREIYEQYF
12	TRBV7-2	TRBJ2-3	NA	once	TGTGCCAGCAGCCATGTTGAGGATACGCAGTATTTT	CASSHVEDTQYF